This T cell receptor (beta chain) appears in the sequencing data of a study of T cell responses to AZD1222 COVID-19 vaccine. V was shortened by 1 base and J by 1 base, with 8 bases between the two germline ends. This CDR3 has 15 residues. Germline lookup yields CDR1 SGHTA and CDR2 FQGTGA. As regards this clone: What it binds is not known.

Libraries were prepared by immunoSEQ multiplex PCR; TCRdb keeps only in-frame clonotypes and omits some of them. In the table there are 120,000 or so clones, 84% of which are singletons. Study-level findings and limits: It was only after the peak T cell response that any repertoires were sampled. Baseline seropositivity characterized only a handful of AZD1222 recipients.

The sequences come from peripheral blood, collected 28 days after the second AZD1222 dose. The TCR was taken from an adult who received the AZD1222 COVID-19 vaccine. The chain is built from TRBV7-3 and TRBJ2-1; D gene ambiguous. CDR3 nucleotides: TGTGCCAGCAGCTTAAGATCCGGTTCCTACAATGAGCAGTTCTTC. Protein: CASSLRSGSYNEQFF.